This paragraph reports one TCR beta chain. Its cognate antigen is unknown. J lost 4 bases, V lost 2 bases, and 8 bases had no gene match. Germline CDR1 is SGHTS and CDR2 is YDEGEE. CDR3 length: 15 residues. The sample is drawn from a study of cytotoxic CD8 clonotypes in ibrutinib-treated CLL. As for the study in general: Across samples, productive templates numbered a few hundred thousand and productive rearrangements reached approximately 100,000 on average. Study-level results: Private clonotypes, not public ones, expanded at ibrutinib response.

The protocol was immunoSEQ multiplex PCR, while the TCRdb copy is restricted to in-frame clones and leaves out a portion. Of more than 50,000 clones listed, less than 75% were seen once; the top ten hold roughly 14%. Sequences were derived from PBMCs, sampled after 12 months of ibrutinib treatment. The rearrangement joins TRBV5-8 to TRBJ1-1; 7 bases line up with TRBD1. This TCR derives from a human donor with chronic lymphocytic leukemia. The CDR3 region is CASSFKGAWGTEAFF. The DNA for the CDR3 is TGTGCCAGCAGCTTCAAGGGGGCGTGGGGCACTGAAGCTTTCTTT. Full variable domain (outside the CDR3, taken from reference TRBV5-8 and TRBJ1-1): EAGVTQSPTHLIKTRGQQATLRCSPISGHTSVYWYQQALGLGLQFLLWYDEGEERNRGNFPPRFSGRQFPNYSSELNVNALELEDSALYLCASSFKGAWGTEAFFGQGTRLTVV.